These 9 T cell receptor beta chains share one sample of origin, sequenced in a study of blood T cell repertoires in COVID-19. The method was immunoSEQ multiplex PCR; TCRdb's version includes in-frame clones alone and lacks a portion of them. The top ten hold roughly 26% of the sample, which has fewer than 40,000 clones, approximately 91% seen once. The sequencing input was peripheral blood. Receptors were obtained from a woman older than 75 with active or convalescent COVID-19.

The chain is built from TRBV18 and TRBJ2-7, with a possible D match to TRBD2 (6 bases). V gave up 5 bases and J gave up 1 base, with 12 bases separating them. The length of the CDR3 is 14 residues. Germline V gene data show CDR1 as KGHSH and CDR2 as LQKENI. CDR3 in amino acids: CASSEGRGSYEQYF. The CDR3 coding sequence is TGTGCCAGCTCAGAGGGTCGGGGGTCCTACGAGCAGTACTTC.

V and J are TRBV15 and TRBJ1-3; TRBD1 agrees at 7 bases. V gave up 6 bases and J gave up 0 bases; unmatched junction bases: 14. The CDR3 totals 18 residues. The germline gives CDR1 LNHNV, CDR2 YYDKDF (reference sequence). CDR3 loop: CATSTDTGQIHSGNTIYF. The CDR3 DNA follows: TGTGCCACCAGTACGGACACGGGACAGATCCACTCTGGAAACACCATATATTTT.

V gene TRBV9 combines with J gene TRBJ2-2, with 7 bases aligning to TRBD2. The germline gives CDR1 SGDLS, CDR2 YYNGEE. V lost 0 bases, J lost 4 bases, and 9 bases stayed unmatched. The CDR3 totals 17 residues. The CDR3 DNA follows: TGTGCCAGCAGCGTAGGACTAGCTAAATCGAGCACCGGGGAGCTGTTTTTT. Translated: CASSVGLAKSSTGELFF.

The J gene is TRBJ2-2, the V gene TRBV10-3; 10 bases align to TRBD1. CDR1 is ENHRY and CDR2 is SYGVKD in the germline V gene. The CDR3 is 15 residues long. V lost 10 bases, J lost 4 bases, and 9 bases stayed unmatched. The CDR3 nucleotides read TGTGCCACCAAGGGGGACAGGGGTTTCACCGGGGAGCTGTTTTTT. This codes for CATKGDRGFTGELFF.

Written as DNA, the CDR3 is TGCGCCAGCAGCAACCCGACGGGGGGCCACAATGAGCAGTTCTTC. It translates to CASSNPTGGHNEQFF. The genes are TRBV4-1 and TRBJ2-1; D might be TRBD2 (7 bases). The V gene lost 5 bases and the J gene lost 5 bases, with 16 bases spanning the gap. This CDR3 is built from 15 residues. Germline CDR1 reads MGHRA; CDR2 reads YSYEKL.

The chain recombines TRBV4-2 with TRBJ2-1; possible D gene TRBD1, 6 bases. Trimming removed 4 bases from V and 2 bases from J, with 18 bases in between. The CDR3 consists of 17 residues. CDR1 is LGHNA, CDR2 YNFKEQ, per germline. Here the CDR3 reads CASSPRETGRTYNEQFF. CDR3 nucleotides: TGTGCCAGCAGCCCAAGGGAAACAGGGCGGACCTACAATGAGCAGTTCTTC.

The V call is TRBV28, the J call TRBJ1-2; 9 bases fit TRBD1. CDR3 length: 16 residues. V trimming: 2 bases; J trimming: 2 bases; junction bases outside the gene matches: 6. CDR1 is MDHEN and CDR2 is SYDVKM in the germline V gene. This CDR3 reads CASSLLGQGKNYGYTF. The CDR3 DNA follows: TGTGCCAGCAGTTTACTGGGACAGGGTAAGAACTATGGCTACACCTTC.

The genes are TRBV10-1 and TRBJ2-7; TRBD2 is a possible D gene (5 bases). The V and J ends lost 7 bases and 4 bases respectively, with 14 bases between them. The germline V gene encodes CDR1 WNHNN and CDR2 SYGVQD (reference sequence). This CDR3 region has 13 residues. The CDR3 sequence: CASNGGRGYEQYF. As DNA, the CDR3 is TGCGCCAGCAATGGAGGTCGAGGGTACGAGCAGTACTTC.

CDR3 amino acids: CASSRAPNYGYTF. The DNA of the CDR3 is TGTGCCAGCAGTAGAGCTCCTAACTATGGCTACACCTTC. V and J are TRBV6-5 and TRBJ1-2, with D uncertain. V lost 5 bases, J lost 0 bases, and 7 bases lay in between. Looked up from germline, CDR1 is MNHEY and CDR2 is SVGAGI. This CDR3 contains 13 residues.